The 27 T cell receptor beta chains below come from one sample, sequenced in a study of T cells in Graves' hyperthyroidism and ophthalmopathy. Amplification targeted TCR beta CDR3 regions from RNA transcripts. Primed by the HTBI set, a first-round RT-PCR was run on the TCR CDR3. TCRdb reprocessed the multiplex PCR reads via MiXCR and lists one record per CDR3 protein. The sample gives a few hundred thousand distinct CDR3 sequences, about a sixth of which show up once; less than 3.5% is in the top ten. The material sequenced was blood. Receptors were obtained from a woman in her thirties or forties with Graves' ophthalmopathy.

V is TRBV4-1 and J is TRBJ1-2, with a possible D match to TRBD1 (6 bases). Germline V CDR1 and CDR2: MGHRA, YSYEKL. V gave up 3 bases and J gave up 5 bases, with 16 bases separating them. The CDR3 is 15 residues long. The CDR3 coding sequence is TGCGCCAGCAGCCAGCCGACAGGCCCCACATATGGCTACACCTTC. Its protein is CASSQPTGPTYGYTF.

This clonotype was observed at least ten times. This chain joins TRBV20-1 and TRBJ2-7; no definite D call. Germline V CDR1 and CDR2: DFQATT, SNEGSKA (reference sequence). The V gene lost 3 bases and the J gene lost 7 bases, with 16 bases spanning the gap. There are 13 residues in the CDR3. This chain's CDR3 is CSARGYGGREQYF. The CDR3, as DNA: TGCAGTGCTAGGGGCTATGGCGGTAGGGAGCAGTACTTC.

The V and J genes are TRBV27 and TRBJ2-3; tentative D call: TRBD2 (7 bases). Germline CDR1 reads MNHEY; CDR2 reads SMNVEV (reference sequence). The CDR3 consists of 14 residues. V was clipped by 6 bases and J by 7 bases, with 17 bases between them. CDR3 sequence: CASSDQGREYTQYF. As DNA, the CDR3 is TGTGCCAGCAGCGACCAGGGGCGGGAGTATACGCAGTATTTT.

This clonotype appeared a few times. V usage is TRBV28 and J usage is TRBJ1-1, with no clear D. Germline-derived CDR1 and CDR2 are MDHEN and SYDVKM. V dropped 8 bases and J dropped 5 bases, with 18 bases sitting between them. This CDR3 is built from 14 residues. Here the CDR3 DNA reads TGTGCCAGCCTCCACCTCTCCCGAGGGACTGAAGCTTTCTTT. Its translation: CASLHLSRGTEAFF.

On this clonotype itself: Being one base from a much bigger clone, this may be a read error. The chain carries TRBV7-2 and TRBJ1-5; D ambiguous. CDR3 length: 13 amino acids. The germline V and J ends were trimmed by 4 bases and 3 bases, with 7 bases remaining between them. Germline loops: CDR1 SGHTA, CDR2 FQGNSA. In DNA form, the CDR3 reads TGTGCCAGCAGCTCAGCGGCCAATCAGCCCCAGCATTTT. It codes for CASSSAANQPQHF.

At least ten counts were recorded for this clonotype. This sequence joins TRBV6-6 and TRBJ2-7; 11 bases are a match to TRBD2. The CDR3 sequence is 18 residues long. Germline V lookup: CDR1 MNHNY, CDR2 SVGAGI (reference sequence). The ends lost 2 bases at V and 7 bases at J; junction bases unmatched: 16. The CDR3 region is CASSYPNRLAGTPREQYF. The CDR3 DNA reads TGTGCCAGCAGTTACCCGAATCGACTAGCGGGGACCCCTCGGGAGCAGTACTTC.

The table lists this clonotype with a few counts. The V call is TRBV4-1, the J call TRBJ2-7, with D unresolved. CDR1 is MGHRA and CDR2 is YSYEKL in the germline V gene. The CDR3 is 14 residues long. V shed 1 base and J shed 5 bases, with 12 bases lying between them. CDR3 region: CASSQVGRVHEQYF. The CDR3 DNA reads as TGCGCCAGCAGCCAAGTTGGTCGGGTTCACGAGCAGTACTTC.

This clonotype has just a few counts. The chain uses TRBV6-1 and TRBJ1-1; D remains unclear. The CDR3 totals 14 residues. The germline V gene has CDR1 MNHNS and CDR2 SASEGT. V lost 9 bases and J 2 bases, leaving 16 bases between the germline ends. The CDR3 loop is CAREDKNFNTEAFF. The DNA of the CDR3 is TGTGCCAGGGAAGACAAGAATTTTAACACTGAAGCTTTCTTT.

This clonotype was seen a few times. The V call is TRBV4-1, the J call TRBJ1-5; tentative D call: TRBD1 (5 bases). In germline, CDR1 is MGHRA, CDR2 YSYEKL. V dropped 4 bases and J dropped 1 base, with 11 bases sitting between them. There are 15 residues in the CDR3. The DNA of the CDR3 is TGCGCCAGCAGCCGGGGCCCAGGGAGCAATCAGCCCCAGCATTTT. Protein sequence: CASSRGPGSNQPQHF.

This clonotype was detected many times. The CDR3 loop is CSVGDYNEQFF. In nucleotides, the CDR3 is TGCAGCGTTGGGGACTACAATGAGCAGTTCTTC. The chain uses TRBV29-1 and TRBJ2-1; the D is unclear. CDR3 length equals 11 residues. V lost 4 bases and J 3 bases, leaving 4 bases between the germline ends. CDR1 is SQVTM, CDR2 ANQGSEA, per germline.

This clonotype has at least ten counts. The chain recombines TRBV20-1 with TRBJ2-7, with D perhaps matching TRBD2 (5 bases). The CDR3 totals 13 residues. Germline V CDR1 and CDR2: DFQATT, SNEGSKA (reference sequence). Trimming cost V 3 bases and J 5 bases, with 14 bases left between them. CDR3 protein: CSARDSWIHEQYF. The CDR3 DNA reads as TGCAGTGCTAGGGACTCCTGGATCCACGAGCAGTACTTC.

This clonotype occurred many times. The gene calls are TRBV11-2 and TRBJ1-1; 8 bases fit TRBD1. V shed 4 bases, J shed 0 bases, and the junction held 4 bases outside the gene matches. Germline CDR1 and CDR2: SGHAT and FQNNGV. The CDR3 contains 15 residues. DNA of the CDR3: TGTGCCAGCAGCTGGTTGGGACAGGTGAACACTGAAGCTTTCTTT. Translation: CASSWLGQVNTEAFF.

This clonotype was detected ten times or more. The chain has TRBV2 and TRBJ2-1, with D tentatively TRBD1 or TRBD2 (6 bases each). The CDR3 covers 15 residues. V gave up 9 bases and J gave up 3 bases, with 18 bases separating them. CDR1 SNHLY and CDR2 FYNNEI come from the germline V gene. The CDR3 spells CASTTSGGSYNEQFF. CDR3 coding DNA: TGTGCCAGTACCACTTCCGGGGGCAGCTACAATGAGCAGTTCTTC.

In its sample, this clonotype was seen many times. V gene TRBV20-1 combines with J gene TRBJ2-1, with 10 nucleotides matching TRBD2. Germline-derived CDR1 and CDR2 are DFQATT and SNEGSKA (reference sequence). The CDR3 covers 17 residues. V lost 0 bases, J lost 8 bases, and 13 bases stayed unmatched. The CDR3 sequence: CSAREVGAGGPWDEQFF. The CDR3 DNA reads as TGCAGTGCTAGAGAAGTGGGAGCGGGGGGGCCTTGGGATGAGCAGTTCTTC.

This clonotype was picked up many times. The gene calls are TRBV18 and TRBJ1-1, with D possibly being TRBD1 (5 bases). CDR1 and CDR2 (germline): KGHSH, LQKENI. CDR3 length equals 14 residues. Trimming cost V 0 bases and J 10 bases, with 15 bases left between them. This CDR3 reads CASSPPSGTARAFF. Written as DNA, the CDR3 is TGTGCCAGCTCACCACCGTCAGGGACGGCCAGAGCTTTCTTT.

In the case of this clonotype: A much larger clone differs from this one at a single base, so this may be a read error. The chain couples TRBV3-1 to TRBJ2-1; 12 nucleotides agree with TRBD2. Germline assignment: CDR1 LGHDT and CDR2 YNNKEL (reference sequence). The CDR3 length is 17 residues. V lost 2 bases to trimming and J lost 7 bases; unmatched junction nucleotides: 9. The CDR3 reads CASSQRALAGGGNEQFF. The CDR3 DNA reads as TGTGCCAGCAGCCAACGGGCTCTAGCGGGAGGGGGGAATGAGCAGTTCTTC.

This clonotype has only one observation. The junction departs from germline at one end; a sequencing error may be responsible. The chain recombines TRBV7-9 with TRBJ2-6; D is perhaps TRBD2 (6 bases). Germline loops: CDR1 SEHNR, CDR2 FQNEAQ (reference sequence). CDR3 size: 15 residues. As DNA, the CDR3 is TGTGCCAGCGACAACGGGGGTTCCGGGGGCAACGTCCTGACTTTC. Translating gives CASDNGGSGGNVLTF.

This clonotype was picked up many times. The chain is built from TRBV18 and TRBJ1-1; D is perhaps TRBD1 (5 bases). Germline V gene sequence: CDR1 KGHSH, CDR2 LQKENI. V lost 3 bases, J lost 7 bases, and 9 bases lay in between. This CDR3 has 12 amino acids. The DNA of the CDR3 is TGTGCCAGCTCACCCGACAGCGGTGAAGCTTTCTTT. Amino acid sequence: CASSPDSGEAFF.

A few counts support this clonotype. The DNA for the CDR3 is TGCAGTGCTGAGAGGGGGGATCAGCCCCAGCATTTT. Its translation is CSAERGDQPQHF. This chain joins TRBV20-1 and TRBJ1-5, with D possibly matching TRBD1 (6 bases). From germline, CDR1 is DFQATT and CDR2 SNEGSKA (reference sequence). V was shortened by 5 bases and J by 5 bases, with 10 bases between the two germline ends. The CDR3 is made up of 12 amino acids.

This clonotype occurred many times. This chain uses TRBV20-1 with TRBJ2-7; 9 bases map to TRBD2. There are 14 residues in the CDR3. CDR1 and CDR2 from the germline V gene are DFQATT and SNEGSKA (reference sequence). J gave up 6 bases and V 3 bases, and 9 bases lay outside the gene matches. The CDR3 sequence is CSASSTTSGSEQYF. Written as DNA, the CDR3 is TGCAGTGCTAGCTCCACGACTAGCGGATCCGAGCAGTACTTC.

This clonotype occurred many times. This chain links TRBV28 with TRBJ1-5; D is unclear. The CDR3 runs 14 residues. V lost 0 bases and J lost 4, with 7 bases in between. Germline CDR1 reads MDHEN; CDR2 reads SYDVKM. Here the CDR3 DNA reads TGTGCCAGCAGTTTATGGGGAAGGAATCAGCCCCAGCATTTT. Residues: CASSLWGRNQPQHF.

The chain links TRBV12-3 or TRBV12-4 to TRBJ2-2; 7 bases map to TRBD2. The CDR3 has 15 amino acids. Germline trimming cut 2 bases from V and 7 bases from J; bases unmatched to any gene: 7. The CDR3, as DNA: TGTGCCAGCAGTTTAAAAAGCGGGATGGGCGGGGAGCTGTTTTTT. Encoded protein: CASSLKSGMGGELFF.

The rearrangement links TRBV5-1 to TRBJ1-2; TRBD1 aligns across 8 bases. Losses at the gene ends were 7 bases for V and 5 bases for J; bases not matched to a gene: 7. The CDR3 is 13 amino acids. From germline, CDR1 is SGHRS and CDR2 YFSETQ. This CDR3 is CASRPGQDYGYTF. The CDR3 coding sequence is TGCGCCAGCCGGCCGGGACAGGATTATGGCTACACCTTC.

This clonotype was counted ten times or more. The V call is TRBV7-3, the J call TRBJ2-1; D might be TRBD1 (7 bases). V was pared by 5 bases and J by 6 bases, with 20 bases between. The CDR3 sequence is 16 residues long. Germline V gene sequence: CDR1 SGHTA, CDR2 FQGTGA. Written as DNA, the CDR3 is TGTGCCAGCAGCCGTGAATGGGGCAGGGGGGCCAATGAGCAGTTCTTC. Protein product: CASSREWGRGANEQFF.

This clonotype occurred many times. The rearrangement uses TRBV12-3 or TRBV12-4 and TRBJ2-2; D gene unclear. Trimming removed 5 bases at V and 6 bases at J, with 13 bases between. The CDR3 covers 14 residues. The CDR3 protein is CASSPGNYAGELFF. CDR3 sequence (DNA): TGTGCCAGCAGTCCTGGGAATTACGCCGGGGAGCTGTTTTTT.

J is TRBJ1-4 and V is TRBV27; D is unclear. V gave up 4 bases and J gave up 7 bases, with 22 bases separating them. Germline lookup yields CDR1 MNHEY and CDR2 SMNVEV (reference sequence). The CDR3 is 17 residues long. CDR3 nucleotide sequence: TGTGCCAGCAGTTCCCGTCTTATTCGACGTAAAATTGAAAAACTGTTTTTT. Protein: CASSSRLIRRKIEKLFF.

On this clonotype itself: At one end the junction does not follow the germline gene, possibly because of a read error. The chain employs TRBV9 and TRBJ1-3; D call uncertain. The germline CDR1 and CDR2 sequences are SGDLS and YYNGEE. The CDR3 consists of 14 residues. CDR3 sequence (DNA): TGTGCCAGCAGCGTAATGGGGTCTGGAAACACCACATATTTT. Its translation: CASSVMGSGNTTYF.